Each of the 30 T cell receptor beta chains below was sequenced from the same sample in a study of blood T cell repertoires in COVID-19. The protocol was immunoSEQ multiplex PCR, while the TCRdb copy is restricted to in-frame clones and leaves out a portion. The table has 150,000 to 200,000 clones, around four fifths seen once. The sequencing sample was made of peripheral blood. These TCRs come from a man aged 55-75 years with COVID-19, enrolled during active disease.

The chain has TRBV6-1 and TRBJ1-4; 7 bases match TRBD1. In germline, CDR1 is MNHNS, CDR2 SASEGT. V was clipped by 3 bases and J by 5 bases; unmatched bases: 9. The CDR3 is made up of 16 amino acids. The CDR3, as DNA: TGTGCCAGCAGTGACAGACCGGGACAGATGAATGAAAAACTGTTTTTT. This sequence encodes CASSDRPGQMNEKLFF.

The V gene is TRBV2, the J gene TRBJ1-2; a weak D match, TRBD1 (5 bases). Trimming stripped 11 bases from V and 5 bases from J, with 18 bases between. The V gene's germline CDR1 is SNHLY and CDR2 FYNNEI. This CDR3 spans 13 amino acids. The CDR3 reads CARQGGERYGYTF. Written as DNA, the CDR3 is TGTGCCCGTCAGGGCGGCGAGAGGTATGGCTACACCTTC.

This chain connects TRBV6-6 to TRBJ2-7; no reliable D call. In germline, CDR1 is MNHNY, CDR2 SVGAGI (reference sequence). This CDR3 is 13 amino acids long. The ends were cut back, 4 bases at V and 3 bases at J, with 10 bases in the middle. The CDR3 DNA reads as TGTGCCAGCAGTTTTAGAGGTTTCTACGAGCAGTACTTC. This sequence encodes CASSFRGFYEQYF.

The rearrangement uses TRBV5-1 and TRBJ2-6; 7 bases are shared with TRBD1. With V trimmed by 0 bases and J by 1 base, 7 bases remained unmatched. Germline assignment: CDR1 SGHRS and CDR2 YFSETQ. The CDR3 runs to 18 residues. CDR3 DNA: TGCGCCAGCAGCTTGGCCGGGACAGTTTGGTCTGGGGCCAACGTCCTGACTTTC. Protein sequence: CASSLAGTVWSGANVLTF.

This sequence joins TRBV14 and TRBJ2-3; D is possibly TRBD2 (5 bases). There are 15 residues in the CDR3. V lost 2 bases and J 2 bases, leaving 11 bases between the germline ends. CDR1 and CDR2 (germline): SGHDN, FVKESK. Written as DNA, the CDR3 is TGTGCCAGCAGCCAAAGGCAGCGGCACACAGATACGCAGTATTTT. It encodes CASSQRQRHTDTQYF.

The chain carries TRBV2 and TRBJ2-5; maybe TRBD2 (5 bases). Germline V gene lookup returns CDR1 SNHLY and CDR2 FYNNEI. Trimming removed 4 bases from V and 0 bases from J, with 6 bases in between. This CDR3 has 13 amino acids. The CDR3 spells CASSGGYQETQYF. The DNA for the CDR3 is TGTGCCAGCAGTGGAGGGTACCAAGAGACCCAGTACTTC.

This clone was seen once. The chain combines TRBV20-1 with TRBJ2-2; possibly TRBD2 for D (5 bases). The germline gives CDR1 DFQATT, CDR2 SNEGSKA (reference sequence). Deletions cut 3 bases from V and 4 bases from J, with 15 bases between. CDR3 length: 15 amino acids. Here the CDR3 reads CSASKVASSTGELFF. DNA of the CDR3: TGCAGTGCTAGTAAGGTAGCTAGCAGCACCGGGGAGCTGTTTTTT.

This sequence joins TRBV19 and TRBJ2-7, with D unclear. CDR3 length equals 13 residues. V lost 6 bases and J 6 bases, leaving 15 bases between the germline ends. Germline CDR1 and CDR2: LNHDA and SQIVND (reference sequence). In DNA form, the CDR3 reads TGTGCCAGTAGCTCACACGGGTCCGCCGAGCAGTACTTC. The encoded protein is CASSSHGSAEQYF.

The chain recombines TRBV5-1 with TRBJ2-2; unclear D gene. The V gene's germline CDR1 is SGHRS and CDR2 YFSETQ. The V gene lost 4 bases and the J gene lost 0 bases, with 10 bases spanning the gap. This CDR3 is built from 15 residues. This CDR3 is CASSLPGSNTGELFF. Written as DNA, the CDR3 is TGCGCCAGCAGCCTACCGGGTTCGAACACCGGGGAGCTGTTTTTT.

The chain has TRBV11-2 and TRBJ2-1; TRBD1 matches 9 bases. V was clipped by 4 bases and J by 7 bases; unmatched bases: 8. Germline V gives CDR1 SGHAT, CDR2 FQNNGV. The CDR3 extends over 15 amino acids. CDR3 residues: CASSSGTGIFNEQFF. CDR3 nucleotides: TGTGCCAGCAGCTCCGGGACAGGGATTTTTAATGAGCAGTTCTTC.

Points on this clone: Other DNA sequences in the sample encode the same CDR3. The J gene is TRBJ1-1, the V gene TRBV7-9; D is uncertain. Germline values: CDR1 SEHNR, CDR2 FQNEAQ (reference sequence). The CDR3 is 13 amino acids. V lost 3 bases to trimming and J lost 0 bases, with 5 bases between them. CDR3 sequence reads: CASSFQVNTEAFF. The CDR3 DNA sequence: TGTGCCAGCAGCTTTCAGGTGAACACTGAAGCTTTCTTT.

The chain has TRBV9 and TRBJ1-2, with 9 positions matching TRBD1. Per germline, CDR1 SGDLS and CDR2 YYNGEE. Trimming cost V 4 bases and J 3 bases; bases outside gene matches: 4. The CDR3 totals 14 residues. CDR3 bases: TGTGCCAGCAGCACGGGACAGGGCCACTATGGCTACACCTTC. It yields the protein CASSTGQGHYGYTF.

The rearrangement links TRBV5-1 to TRBJ2-3; 9 nucleotides align to TRBD1. The V gene's germline CDR1 is SGHRS and CDR2 YFSETQ. J gave up 4 bases and V 2 bases, and 2 bases lay outside the gene matches. This CDR3 contains 14 residues. This chain's CDR3 is CASSLRQGADTQYF. CDR3 sequence (DNA): TGCGCCAGCAGCTTAAGACAGGGGGCAGATACGCAGTATTTT. Combining the CDR3 with reference TRBV5-1 and TRBJ2-3 gives the whole variable domain KAGVTQTPRYLIKTRGQQVTLSCSPISGHRSVSWYQQTPGQGLQFLFEYFSETQRNKGNFPGRFSGRQFSNSRSEMNVSTLELGDSALYLCASSLRQGADTQYFGPGTRLTVL.

The CDR3 DNA follows: TGTGCCAGCAGCTCGTGGGTCGGGAGCAATCAGCCCCAGCATTTT. Translation gives CASSSWVGSNQPQHF. J is TRBJ1-5 and V is TRBV5-5; no clear D. The CDR3 extends over 15 amino acids. Trimming removed 3 bases at V and 1 base at J, with 11 bases between. The germline gives CDR1 SGHKS, CDR2 YYEKEE (reference sequence). The complete variable domain, with remaining parts taken from reference TRBV5-5 and TRBJ1-5, reads DAGVTQSPTHLIKTRGQQVTLRCSPISGHKSVSWYQQVLGQGPQFIFQYYEKEERGRGNFPDRFSARQFPNYSSELNVNALLLGDSALYLCASSSWVGSNQPQHFGDGTRLSIL.

The genes are TRBV6-5 and TRBJ1-4; maybe TRBD1 (5 bases). The CDR3 extends over 12 amino acids. Per the germline V gene, CDR1 is MNHEY and CDR2 is SVGAGI. Trimming cost V 6 bases and J 7 bases, with 9 bases left between them. CDR3 nucleotide sequence: TGTGCCAGCAGGGGGGAGGTTGAAAAACTGTTTTTT. Encoded protein: CASRGEVEKLFF.

V gene TRBV27 combines with J gene TRBJ2-7; 11 nucleotides agree with TRBD1. The CDR3 loop spans 16 amino acids. Germline-derived CDR1 and CDR2 are MNHEY and SMNVEV (reference sequence). Trimming removed 5 bases from V and 4 bases from J; junction bases left unmatched: 10. The CDR3 loop reads CASSLGQGGIRYEQYF. CDR3 nucleotide sequence: TGTGCCAGCAGTCTGGGACAGGGGGGGATTCGGTACGAGCAGTACTTC.

V is TRBV6-1 and J is TRBJ1-1; 7 bases line up with TRBD1. V gave up 1 base and J gave up 7 bases; unmatched junction bases: 6. The CDR3 covers 14 residues. CDR1 is MNHNS, CDR2 SASEGT, per germline. CDR3 in DNA: TGTGCCAGCAGTGAAGGGACAGGCAGCCTTGAAGCTTTCTTT. It translates to CASSEGTGSLEAFF.

CDR3 in DNA: TGTGCCAGCAGCTTATGGGGACAGGGGGATCAGCCCCAGCATTTT. It translates to CASSLWGQGDQPQHF. The chain combines TRBV7-2 with TRBJ1-5; 11 nucleotides line up with TRBD1. The CDR3 runs to 15 residues. Per germline, CDR1 SGHTA and CDR2 FQGNSA. J was trimmed by 5 bases and V by 2 bases; bases with no gene match: 2. Drawing the rest from reference TRBV7-2 and TRBJ1-5, the complete variable domain is GAGVSQSPSNKVTEKGKDVELRCDPISGHTALYWYRQSLGQGLEFLIYFQGNSAPDKSGLPSDRFSAERTGGSVSTLTIQRTQQEDSAVYLCASSLWGQGDQPQHFGDGTRLSIL.

This clone was counted once. This rearrangement joins TRBV19 to TRBJ1-5; D possibly corresponds to TRBD1 (5 bases). This CDR3 is 15 amino acids long. CDR1 is LNHDA, CDR2 SQIVND, per germline (reference sequence). The ends were cut back, 3 bases at V and 0 bases at J, with 9 bases in the middle. The CDR3 DNA reads as TGTGCCAGTAGTATCCGGGGGTATAGCAATCAGCCCCAGCATTTT. Protein: CASSIRGYSNQPQHF. The full variable domain, its missing parts supplied by reference TRBV19 and TRBJ1-5, is DGGITQSPKYLFRKEGQNVTLSCEQNLNHDAMYWYRQDPGQGLRLIYYSQIVNDFQKGDIAEGYSVSREKKESFPLTVTSAQKNPTAFYLCASSIRGYSNQPQHFGDGTRLSIL.

This chain connects TRBV30 to TRBJ1-1; 7 bases fit TRBD1. Germline CDR1 is GTSNPN and CDR2 is SVGIG (reference sequence). This CDR3 region has 14 residues. The V segment lost 0 bases and the J segment 8 bases; nucleotides outside the gene matches: 9. CDR3 loop: CAWSVRTGTEEAFF. DNA of the CDR3: TGTGCCTGGAGTGTACGTACCGGGACAGAAGAAGCTTTCTTT.

The V gene is TRBV30, the J gene TRBJ1-4; D not resolved. V gave up 2 bases and J gave up 0 bases, with 7 bases separating them. CDR3 length equals 14 residues. The germline gives CDR1 GTSNPN, CDR2 SVGIG (reference sequence). CDR3 region: CAWSFSATNEKLFF. The CDR3 DNA is TGTGCCTGGAGTTTCAGTGCAACTAATGAAAAACTGTTTTTT.

The CDR3 is CASSLAGTANSPLHF. CDR3 nucleotide sequence: TGTGCCAGCAGCTTAGCCGGGACAGCCAATTCACCCCTCCACTTT. This chain joins TRBV7-8 and TRBJ1-6, with 7 nucleotides matching TRBD1. V lost 0 bases, J lost 7 bases, and 3 bases stayed unmatched. From germline, CDR1 is SGHVS and CDR2 FQNEAQ. The length of the CDR3 is 15 residues. The full variable domain, in which reference TRBV7-8 and TRBJ1-6 provide the parts outside the CDR3, is GAGVSQSPRYKVAKRGQDVALRCDPISGHVSLFWYQQALGQGPEFLTYFQNEAQLDKSGLPSDRFFAERPEGSVSTLKIQRTQQEDSAVYLCASSLAGTANSPLHFGNGTRLTVT.

CDR3 DNA sequence: TGTGCCAGCAGTTTTTTAGAAGAAGCTTTCTTT. It is translated as CASSFLEEAFF. The chain is built from TRBV28 and TRBJ1-1; no definite D call. CDR3 length: 11 amino acids. The V and J ends lost 3 bases and 8 bases respectively, with 7 bases between them. Looked up from germline, CDR1 is MDHEN and CDR2 is SYDVKM. The whole variable domain, filled in from reference TRBV28 and TRBJ1-1, reads DVKVTQSSRYLVKRTGEKVFLECVQDMDHENMFWYRQDPGLGLRLIYFSYDVKMKEKGDIPEGYSVSREKKERFSLILESASTNQTSMYLCASSFLEEAFFGQGTRLTVV.

V usage is TRBV25-1 and J usage is TRBJ1-5; D unclear. V was clipped by 1 base and J by 0 bases, with 4 bases between them. The germline V gene encodes CDR1 MGHDK and CDR2 SYGVNS. This CDR3 is 14 amino acids long. CDR3 sequence reads: CASSEFSSNQPQHF. Here the CDR3 DNA reads TGTGCCAGCAGTGAATTTAGTAGCAATCAGCCCCAGCATTTT. The entire variable domain, with the rest obtained from reference TRBV25-1 and TRBJ1-5, is as follows: EADIYQTPRYLVIGTGKKITLECSQTMGHDKMYWYQQDPGMELHLIHYSYGVNSTEKGDLSSESTVSRIRTEHFPLTLESARPSHTSQYLCASSEFSSNQPQHFGDGTRLSIL.

The V gene is TRBV27, the J gene TRBJ2-3; 7 nucleotides agree with TRBD2. Looked up from germline, CDR1 is MNHEY and CDR2 is SMNVEV (reference sequence). After removal of 3 bases from V and 4 bases from J, the junction contained 10 bases not matched to a gene. This CDR3 comprises 16 residues. The CDR3 reads CASSFLASGSADTQYF. In DNA form, the CDR3 reads TGTGCCAGCAGTTTTCTGGCTAGCGGTAGTGCAGATACGCAGTATTTT.

The V gene is TRBV27, the J gene TRBJ1-2, with a possible D match to TRBD1 (5 bases). Germline V CDR1 and CDR2: MNHEY, SMNVEV (reference sequence). This CDR3 is built from 15 residues. V was trimmed by 6 bases and J by 4 bases, leaving 18 bases between them. CDR3 in DNA: TGTGCCAGCAGGCCTGAGGCAGGGCTCTTCTATGGCTACACCTTC. This translates into CASRPEAGLFYGYTF.

The chain links TRBV27 to TRBJ1-2; the D gene is possibly TRBD1 (5 bases). This CDR3 has 15 amino acids. V lost 5 bases and J lost 3, with 16 bases in between. Germline lookup yields CDR1 MNHEY and CDR2 SMNVEV (reference sequence). Here the CDR3 reads CASSNPRGGDYGYTF. The CDR3 nucleotides are TGTGCCAGCAGTAATCCCCGGGGAGGGGACTATGGCTACACCTTC.

The CDR3 sequence: CASSFGLTPSFTEAFF. The CDR3 region has the DNA TGTGCCAGCAGTTTTGGACTCACCCCTTCCTTCACTGAAGCTTTCTTT. The chain has TRBV6-2 or TRBV6-3 and TRBJ1-1; D is undetermined. CDR1 and CDR2 (germline): MNHEY, SVGEGT. This CDR3 has 16 amino acids. The V and J ends lost 4 bases and 4 bases respectively, with 19 bases between them.

The chain employs TRBV5-1 and TRBJ1-5; D is ambiguous. This CDR3 comprises 13 residues. Trimming left V 4 bases short and J 6 bases short, with 11 bases between. In germline, CDR1 is SGHRS, CDR2 YFSETQ. CDR3: CASSRGDRQPQHF. CDR3 in DNA: TGCGCCAGCAGCCGGGGAGACCGTCAGCCCCAGCATTTT.

This clone was recorded a few times. The V call is TRBV5-1, the J call TRBJ2-2; possibly TRBD2 for D (5 bases). The germline gives CDR1 SGHRS, CDR2 YFSETQ. This CDR3 is 13 amino acids long. Trimming shortened V by 0 bases and J by 7 bases, and 7 bases separated the two germline ends. The CDR3 loop is CASSLEGDGELFF. In nucleotides, the CDR3 is TGCGCCAGCAGCTTGGAGGGAGACGGGGAGCTGTTTTTT. The full variable domain, in which reference TRBV5-1 and TRBJ2-2 provide the parts outside the CDR3, is KAGVTQTPRYLIKTRGQQVTLSCSPISGHRSVSWYQQTPGQGLQFLFEYFSETQRNKGNFPGRFSGRQFSNSRSEMNVSTLELGDSALYLCASSLEGDGELFFGEGSRLTVL.